The source of this TCR beta chain is a study of blood T cells in healthy people across ages. Then a second PCR, running about 6 to 12 cycles, was carried out with a sample-barcoded 5' primer and a J-beta primer mix. Researchers report that a template-switch adaptor with 12 random nucleotides tagged each cDNA molecule. MiXCR was run by TCRdb on the 5' RACE reads, yielding one entry per CDR3 protein. Among just over 800,000 distinct CDR3 sequences, around 68% were seen once, and the ten largest hold 25% to 35%. As to this clonotype: As yet, its antigen is unknown.

Extracted total RNA amounted to at least 6 micrograms for each sample. This CDR3 spans 15 amino acids. CDR1 is SEHNR, CDR2 FQNEAQ, per germline (reference sequence). Overall study results and limits: Total diversity from one million sequenced T cells was likely underestimated. In long-lived donors, naive CD4+ cell counts and diversity exceeded those of aged donors.

What was sequenced was blood. This chain connects TRBV7-9 to TRBJ2-4; TRBD1 agrees at 10 bases. The end of the DNA is better explained by TRBJ2-7, so the J call may be wrong. The sequence derives from a man aged 30-40 years in good health. This chain's CDR3 is CASSSRQGATYEQYF. The CDR3 bases are TGTGCCAGCAGCTCGAGACAGGGGGCAACCTACGAGCAGTACTTC.